One and the same sample provided the 5 T cell receptor beta chains below, sequenced in a study of response to subunit inactivated influenza vaccine. TCRdb recomputed calls from the RT-PCR reads with MiXCR, one row per CDR3 protein. The table has roughly 790,000 distinct CDR3 sequences, 21% seen once. This sample comprised PBMCs from blood, obtained 5 days after vaccination. The source is a man in his fifties or sixties who received an inactivated influenza vaccine.

This clonotype was found a few times. The chain recombines TRBV20-1 with TRBJ2-7, with D tentatively TRBD2 (6 bases). The germline V gene has CDR1 DFQATT and CDR2 SNEGSKA (reference sequence). The CDR3 contains 15 residues. Between the trimmed V and J ends, which lost 2 bases and 2 bases, there was a span of 16 bases. The CDR3 nucleotides are TGCAGTGCTAGACCCCTCCAGCGGGCAACCTACGAGCAGTACTTC. It codes for CSARPLQRATYEQYF.

This chain connects TRBV4-3 to TRBJ1-4, with a weak D call TRBD1 (5 bases). This CDR3 is built from 15 residues. Trimming pared 1 base from V and 5 bases from J, leaving 11 bases between. Germline CDR1 LGHNA, CDR2 YSLEER. As DNA, the CDR3 is TGCGCCAGCAGCCAAGGGTCCAGGGCAAATGAAAAACTGTTTTTT. Amino acid sequence: CASSQGSRANEKLFF.

The CDR3 loop is CASSLTGTQGRQYF. The CDR3 DNA reads TGTGCCAGCAGTTTGACCGGGACCCAGGGGCGGCAGTACTTC. The chain joins TRBV12-3 or TRBV12-4 to TRBJ2-7, with D possibly matching TRBD1 (6 bases). V was clipped by 3 bases and J by 9 bases, with 18 bases between them. The CDR3 length is 14 residues.

This clonotype appeared a few times. The genes are TRBV7-9 and TRBJ2-5; the match to TRBD1 covers 7 bases. Germline assignment: CDR1 SEHNR and CDR2 FQNEAQ (reference sequence). This CDR3 contains 15 residues. V lost 2 bases and J lost 2; bases outside the gene matches: 5. The DNA of the CDR3 is TGTGCCAGCAGCTTAAGGAGACAGGGACAAGAGACCCAGTACTTC. This gives the protein CASSLRRQGQETQYF.

The table lists this clonotype with a few counts. This sequence joins TRBV6-1 and TRBJ2-5; D perhaps matches TRBD1 (5 bases). Germline V lookup: CDR1 MNHNS, CDR2 SASEGT. This CDR3 region has 15 residues. Between the trimmed V and J ends, which lost 5 bases and 5 bases, there was a span of 18 bases. CDR3 DNA: TGTGCCAGCAGTAAAAGGCAGGGATCCGGGGAGACCCAGTACTTC. It specifies CASSKRQGSGETQYF.